These T cell receptor beta chains were read from a single sample in a study of OX40 agonist ivuxolimab in advanced cancers. Measured with immunoSEQ multiplex PCR; TCRdb has only the in-frame clones, and not every one. The sample shows 84,000 or so clones, about 93% of them seen only once. Sample: CD4+ or CD8+ T cells sorted from blood, taken in a trial of the OX40 agonist ivuxolimab. The receptors come from an adult with an advanced solid tumor such as melanoma, head and neck, liver or kidney cancer. CDR3s include the opening cysteine and the closing phenylalanine or tryptophan. D genes are given only for firm matches. Clone size is not always given. Where it is, it says once, few, many or a class for expanded clones.

v_gene	j_gene	abundance	d_gene	CDR3aa	CDR3nt
TRBV30	TRBJ2-1	.	.	CACPRDTYNEQFF	TGTGCCTGCCCCCGGGACACCTACAATGAGCAGTTCTTC
TRBV10-3	TRBJ2-4	.	TRBD1	CAISNPDRGYLAKNIQYF	TGTGCCATCAGTAACCCGGACAGGGGGTACCTAGCCAAAAACATTCAGTACTTC
TRBV7-9	TRBJ2-3	once	TRBD2	CASSIYGWTSAGTDTQYF	TGTGCCAGCAGCATCTACGGGTGGACTAGCGCCGGCACAGATACGCAGTATTTT
TRBV28	TRBJ1-2	.	.	CASSPPGPFFSYGYTF	TGTGCCAGCAGTCCCCCGGGACCCTTTTTTTCCTATGGCTACACCTTC
TRBV18	TRBJ1-4	.	.	CASSPGHYEKLFF	TGTGCCAGCTCACCAGGACACTATGAAAAACTGTTTTTT
TRBV6-1	TRBJ2-7	.	TRBD1	CASRPAAGQGAEQYF	TGTGCCAGCAGACCCGCGGCCGGACAGGGCGCGGAGCAGTACTTC
TRBV7-8	TRBJ1-4	.	.	CASSLVTIKGEKLFF	TGTGCCAGCAGCTTAGTAACGATTAAAGGTGAAAAACTGTTTTTT
TRBV7-2	TRBJ2-1	.	TRBD2	CASSSAGLAGVNEQFF	TGTGCCAGCAGCTCAGCCGGGCTAGCGGGGGTGAATGAGCAGTTCTTC
TRBV7-9	TRBJ1-1	.	.	CASSLVVDTEAFF	TGTGCCAGCAGCTTAGTGGTGGACACTGAAGCTTTCTTT
TRBV15	TRBJ1-4	.	.	CATSRDGRENEKLFF	TGTGCCACCAGCAGAGATGGAAGAGAAAATGAAAAACTGTTTTTT
TRBV4-1	TRBJ2-2	few	TRBD1	CASSQRTGVLGGTGELFF	TGCGCCAGCAGCCAACGGACAGGGGTTCTAGGAGGGACCGGGGAGCTGTTTTTT
TRBV5-1	TRBJ2-3	.	.	CASSSTGLIDTQYF	TGCGCCAGCAGCTCTACGGGGCTGATAGATACGCAGTATTTT
TRBV28	TRBJ1-2	once	.	CASGQSYGYTF	TGTGCCAGCGGGCAGAGCTATGGCTACACCTTC
TRBV6-1	TRBJ1-1	.	TRBD1	CASSTTGGTEAFF	TGTGCCAGCAGTACTACAGGGGGCACTGAAGCTTTCTTT
TRBV5-4	TRBJ2-1	.	.	CASSPPPGATYNEQFF	TGTGCCAGCAGCCCACCCCCGGGGGCTACCTACAATGAGCAGTTCTTC
TRBV2	TRBJ1-4	.	TRBD1	CASSRTGGFEKLFF	TGTGCCAGCAGCAGGACAGGTGGATTTGAAAAACTGTTTTTT
TRBV7-2	TRBJ1-2	.	.	CASSWDGSYGYTF	TGTGCCAGCAGCTGGGACGGCAGTTATGGCTACACCTTC
TRBV4-2	TRBJ2-2	.	TRBD2	CASSLAGVGTGELFF	TGTGCCAGCAGCCTAGCGGGAGTGGGCACCGGGGAGCTGTTTTTT
TRBV6-1	TRBJ2-1	few	TRBD2	CASSQGTSGIYEQFF	TGTGCCAGCAGCCAGGGGACTAGCGGGATTTATGAGCAGTTCTTC
TRBV20-1	TRBJ2-1	.	TRBD2	CSARTSGEQFF	TGCAGTGCTAGGACTAGCGGAGAGCAGTTCTTC
TRBV6-1	TRBJ1-1	.	.	CASIRNTEAFF	TGTGCCAGCATTCGAAACACTGAAGCTTTCTTT
TRBV7-6	TRBJ1-2	once	.	CASGGADSSGYTF	TGTGCCAGCGGGGGCGCAGACAGTTCGGGCTACACCTTC
TRBV9	TRBJ2-5	.	.	CASSQGYGQETQYF	TGTGCCAGCAGCCAGGGGTACGGTCAAGAGACCCAGTACTTC
TRBV10-3	TRBJ2-1	once	.	CAISEAYNEQFF	TGTGCCATCAGTGAGGCGTACAATGAGCAGTTCTTC
TRBV28	TRBJ2-7	.	.	CASTRDPAREQYF	TGTGCCAGCACAAGGGACCCTGCGCGCGAGCAGTACTTC
TRBV27	TRBJ2-1	.	.	CASSLKGQFF	TGTGCCAGCAGTTTAAAGGGGCAGTTCTTC
TRBV7-3	TRBJ2-3	.	.	CASSLTGAPTDTQYF	TGTGCCAGCAGCTTAACGGGGGCCCCCACAGATACGCAGTATTTT
TRBV21-1	TRBJ2-2	.	.	CASSKDPASGNTGELFF	TGTGCCAGCAGCAAAGATCCGGCTAGCGGGAACACCGGGGAGCTGTTTTTT
TRBV10-3	TRBJ2-7	.	.	CAISWGHPSYEQYF	TGTGCCATCAGTTGGGGACACCCCTCCTACGAGCAGTACTTC
TRBV5-6	TRBJ2-7	.	TRBD2	CASSTVLAGLLLYEQYF	TGTGCCAGCAGCACCGTCCTAGCGGGACTCCTTCTATACGAGCAGTACTTC
TRBV6-5	TRBJ2-7	once	TRBD2	CASRPLAEAYEQYF	TGTGCCAGCAGACCACTAGCGGAGGCCTACGAGCAGTACTTC
TRBV7-9	TRBJ2-7	once	.	CASSPNGLGEQYF	TGTGCCAGCAGCCCTAACGGGCTGGGGGAGCAGTACTTC